The present T cell receptor beta chain was sequenced within a study of regulatory T cells in long-lasting Graves disease. Stated time point: newly diagnosed GD, antithyroid drugs for less than 3 months. Extracted PBMC RNA gave rise to the TCR library. This clonotype was detected only a few times. The CDR3 runs 13 residues. V trimming: 3 bases; J trimming: 3 bases; junction bases outside the gene matches: 4. Germline loops: CDR1 GTSNPN, CDR2 SVGIG (reference sequence). CDR3 regions were amplified by Arm-PCR using iRepertoire HTBI primers to build TCR beta libraries. TCRdb analysed the multiplex PCR reads with MiXCR anew, one entry per CDR3 protein. This sample has approximately 350,000 distinct CDR3 sequences, with 16% found just once. This sample also appeared in a second study, on T cells in Graves' hyperthyroidism and ophthalmopathy. That study reports: The HTBI set primed first-round TCR CDR3 RT-PCR.

The sample consisted of peripheral blood mononuclear cells (PBMCs), taken at new diagnosis, from a patient treated with antithyroid drugs. This TCR was sampled from a man aged 40-55 years with Graves disease. The genes are TRBV30 and TRBJ1-1; the match to TRBD1 covers 7 bases. CDR3 coding DNA: TGTGCCTGGAGGGTTACAGGGGACACTGAAGCTTTCTTT. Residues: CAWRVTGDTEAFF.